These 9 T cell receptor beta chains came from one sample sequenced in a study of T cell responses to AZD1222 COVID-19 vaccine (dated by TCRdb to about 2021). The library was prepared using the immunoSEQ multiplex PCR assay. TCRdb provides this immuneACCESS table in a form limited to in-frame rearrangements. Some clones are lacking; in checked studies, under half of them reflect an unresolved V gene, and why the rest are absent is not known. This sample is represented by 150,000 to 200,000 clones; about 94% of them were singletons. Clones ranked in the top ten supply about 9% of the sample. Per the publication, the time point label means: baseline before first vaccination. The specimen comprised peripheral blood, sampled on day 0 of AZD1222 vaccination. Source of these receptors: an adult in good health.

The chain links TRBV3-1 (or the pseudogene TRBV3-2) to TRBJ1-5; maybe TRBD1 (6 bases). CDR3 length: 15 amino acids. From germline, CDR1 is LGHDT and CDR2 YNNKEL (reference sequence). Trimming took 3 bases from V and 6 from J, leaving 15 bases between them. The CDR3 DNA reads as TGTGCCAGCAGCCAGAACCCAGGGGCGGGTCAGCCCCAGCATTTT. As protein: CASSQNPGAGQPQHF.

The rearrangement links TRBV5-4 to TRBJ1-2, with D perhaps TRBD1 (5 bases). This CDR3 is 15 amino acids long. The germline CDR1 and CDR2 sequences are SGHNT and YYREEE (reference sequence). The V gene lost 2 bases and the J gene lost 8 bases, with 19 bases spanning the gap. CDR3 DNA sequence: TGTGCCAGCAGCTTAGCCGCGGGTCTAGGGGACGGCTACACCTTC. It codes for CASSLAAGLGDGYTF.

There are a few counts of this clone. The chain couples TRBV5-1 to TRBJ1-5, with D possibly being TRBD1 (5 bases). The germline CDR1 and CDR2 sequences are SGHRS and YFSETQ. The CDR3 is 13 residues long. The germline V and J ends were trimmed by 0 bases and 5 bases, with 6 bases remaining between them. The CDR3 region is CASSLGGDQPQHF. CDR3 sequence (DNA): TGCGCCAGCAGCTTGGGAGGGGATCAGCCCCAGCATTTT.

For the CDR3, the DNA is TGTGCCAGCAGTTACCTTGACAGGGGGCGTGAAAAACTGTTTTTT. Protein product: CASSYLDRGREKLFF. The V gene is TRBV6-5, the J gene TRBJ1-4; 10 nucleotides align to TRBD1. The CDR3 is 15 residues long. From germline, CDR1 is MNHEY and CDR2 SVGAGI. V shed 2 bases and J 7 bases; nucleotides not matched to a gene: 4.

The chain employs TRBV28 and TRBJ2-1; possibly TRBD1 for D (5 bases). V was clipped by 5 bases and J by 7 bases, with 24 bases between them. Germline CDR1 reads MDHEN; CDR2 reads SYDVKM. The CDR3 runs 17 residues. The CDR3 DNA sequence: TGTGCCAGCAGTGGGGTCCGTCTAGGGGTCAGGCGGAATGAGCAGTTCTTC. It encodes CASSGVRLGVRRNEQFF. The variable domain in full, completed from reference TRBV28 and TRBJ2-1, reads DVKVTQSSRYLVKRTGEKVFLECVQDMDHENMFWYRQDPGLGLRLIYFSYDVKMKEKGDIPEGYSVSREKKERFSLILESASTNQTSMYLCASSGVRLGVRRNEQFFGPGTRLTVL.

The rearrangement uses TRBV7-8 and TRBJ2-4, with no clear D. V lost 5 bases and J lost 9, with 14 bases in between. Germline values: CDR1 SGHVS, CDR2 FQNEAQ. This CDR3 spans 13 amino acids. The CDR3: CASSPGPPGIQYF. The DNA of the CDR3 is TGTGCCAGCAGCCCAGGACCCCCAGGCATTCAGTACTTC.

The CDR3 spells CASSLVGTGLYEQYF. CDR3 nucleotide sequence: TGTGCCAGCAGCTTGGTAGGGACAGGGTTATACGAGCAGTACTTC. The rearrangement joins TRBV5-5 to TRBJ2-7; 9 bases map to TRBD1. The CDR3 sequence is 15 residues long. V was clipped by 0 bases and J by 4 bases; unmatched bases: 5. The V gene's germline CDR1 is SGHKS and CDR2 YYEKEE (reference sequence). The full variable domain, its missing parts supplied by reference TRBV5-5 and TRBJ2-7, is DAGVTQSPTHLIKTRGQQVTLRCSPISGHKSVSWYQQVLGQGPQFIFQYYEKEERGRGNFPDRFSARQFPNYSSELNVNALLLGDSALYLCASSLVGTGLYEQYFGPGTRLTVT.

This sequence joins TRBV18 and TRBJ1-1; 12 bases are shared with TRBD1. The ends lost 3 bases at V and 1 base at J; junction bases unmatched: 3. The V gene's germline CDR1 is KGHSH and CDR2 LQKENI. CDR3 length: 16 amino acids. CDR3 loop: CASSPGTGGWNTEAFF. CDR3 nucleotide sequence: TGTGCCAGCTCACCCGGGACAGGGGGCTGGAACACTGAAGCTTTCTTT.

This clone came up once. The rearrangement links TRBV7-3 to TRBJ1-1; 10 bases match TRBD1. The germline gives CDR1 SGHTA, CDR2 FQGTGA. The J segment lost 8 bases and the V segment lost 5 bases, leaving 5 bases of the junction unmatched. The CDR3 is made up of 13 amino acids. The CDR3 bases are TGTGCCAGCAGCCCCGACAGGGGGCAGGAAGCTTTCTTT. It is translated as CASSPDRGQEAFF. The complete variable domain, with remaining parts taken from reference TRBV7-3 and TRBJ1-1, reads GAGVSQTPSNKVTEKGKYVELRCDPISGHTALYWYRQSLGQGPEFLIYFQGTGAADDSGLPNDRFFAVRPEGSVSTLKIQRTERGDSAVYLCASSPDRGQEAFFGQGTRLTVV.